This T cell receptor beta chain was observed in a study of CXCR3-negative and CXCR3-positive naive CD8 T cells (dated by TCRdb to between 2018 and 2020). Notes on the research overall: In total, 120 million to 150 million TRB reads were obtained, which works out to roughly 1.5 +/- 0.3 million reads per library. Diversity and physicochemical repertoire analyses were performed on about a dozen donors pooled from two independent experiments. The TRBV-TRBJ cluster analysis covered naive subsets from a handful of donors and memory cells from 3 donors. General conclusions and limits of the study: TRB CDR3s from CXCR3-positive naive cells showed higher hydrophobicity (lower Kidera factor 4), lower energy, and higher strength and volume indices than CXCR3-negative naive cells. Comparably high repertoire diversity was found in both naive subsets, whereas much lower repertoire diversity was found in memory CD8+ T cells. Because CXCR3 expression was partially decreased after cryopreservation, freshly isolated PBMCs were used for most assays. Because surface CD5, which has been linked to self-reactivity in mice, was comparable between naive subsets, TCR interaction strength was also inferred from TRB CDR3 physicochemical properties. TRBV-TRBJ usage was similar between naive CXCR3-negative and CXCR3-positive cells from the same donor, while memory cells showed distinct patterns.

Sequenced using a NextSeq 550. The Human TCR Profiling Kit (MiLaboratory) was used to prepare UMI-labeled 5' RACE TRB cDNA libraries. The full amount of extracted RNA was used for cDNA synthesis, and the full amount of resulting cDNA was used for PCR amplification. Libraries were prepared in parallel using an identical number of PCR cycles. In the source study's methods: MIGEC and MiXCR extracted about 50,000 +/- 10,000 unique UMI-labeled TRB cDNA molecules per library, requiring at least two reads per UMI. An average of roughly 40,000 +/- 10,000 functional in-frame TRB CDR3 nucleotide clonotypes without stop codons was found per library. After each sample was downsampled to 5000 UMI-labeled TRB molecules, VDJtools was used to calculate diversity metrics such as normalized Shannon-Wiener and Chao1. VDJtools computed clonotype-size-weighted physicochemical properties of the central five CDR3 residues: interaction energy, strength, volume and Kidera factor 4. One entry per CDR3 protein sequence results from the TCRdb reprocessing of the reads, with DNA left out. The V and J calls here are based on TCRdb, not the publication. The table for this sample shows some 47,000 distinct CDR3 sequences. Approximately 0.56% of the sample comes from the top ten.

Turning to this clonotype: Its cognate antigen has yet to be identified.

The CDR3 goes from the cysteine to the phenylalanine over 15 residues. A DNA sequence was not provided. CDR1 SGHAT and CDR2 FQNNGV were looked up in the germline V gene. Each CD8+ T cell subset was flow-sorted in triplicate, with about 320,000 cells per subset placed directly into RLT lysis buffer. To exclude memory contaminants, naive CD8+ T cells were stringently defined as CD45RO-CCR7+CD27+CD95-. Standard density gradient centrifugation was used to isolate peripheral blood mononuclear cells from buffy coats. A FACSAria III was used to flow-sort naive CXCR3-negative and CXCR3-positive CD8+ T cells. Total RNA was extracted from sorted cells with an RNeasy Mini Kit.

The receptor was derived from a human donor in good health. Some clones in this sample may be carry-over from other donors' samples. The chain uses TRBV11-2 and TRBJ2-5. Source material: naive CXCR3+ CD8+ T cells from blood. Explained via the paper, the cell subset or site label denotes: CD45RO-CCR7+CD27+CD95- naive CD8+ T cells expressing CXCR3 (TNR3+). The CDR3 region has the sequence CASSKPPDGQETQYF. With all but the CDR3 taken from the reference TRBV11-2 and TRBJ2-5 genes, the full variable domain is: EAGVAQSPRYKIIEKRQSVAFWCNPISGHATLYWYQQILGQGPKLLIQFQNNGVVDDSQLPKDRFSAERLKGVDSTLKIQPAKLEDSAVYLCASSKPPDGQETQYFGPGTRLLVL.